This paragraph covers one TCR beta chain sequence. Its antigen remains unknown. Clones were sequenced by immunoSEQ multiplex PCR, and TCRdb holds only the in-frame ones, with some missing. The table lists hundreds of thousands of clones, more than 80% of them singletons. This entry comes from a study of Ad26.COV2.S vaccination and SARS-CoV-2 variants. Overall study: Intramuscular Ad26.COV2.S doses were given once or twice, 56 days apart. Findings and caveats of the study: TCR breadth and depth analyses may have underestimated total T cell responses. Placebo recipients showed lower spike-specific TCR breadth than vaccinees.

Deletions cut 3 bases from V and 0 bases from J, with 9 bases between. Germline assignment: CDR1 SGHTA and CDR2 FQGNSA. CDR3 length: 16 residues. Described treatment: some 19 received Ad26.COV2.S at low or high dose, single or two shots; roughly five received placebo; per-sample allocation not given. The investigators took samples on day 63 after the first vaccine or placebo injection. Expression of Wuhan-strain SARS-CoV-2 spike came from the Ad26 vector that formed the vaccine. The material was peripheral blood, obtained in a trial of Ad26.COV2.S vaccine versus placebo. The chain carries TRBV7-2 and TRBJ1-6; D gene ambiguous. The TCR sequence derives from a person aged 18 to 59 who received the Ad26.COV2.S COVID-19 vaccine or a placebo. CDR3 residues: CASSLRASSYNSPLHF. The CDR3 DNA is TGTGCCAGCAGCTTGCGGGCGAGCTCCTATAATTCACCCCTCCACTTT.